This T cell receptor beta chain is from a study of OX40 agonist ivuxolimab in advanced cancers. The wider study: Patients received ivuxolimab, an agonistic anti-OX40 (CD134) antibody. Every 2 weeks, ivuxolimab was infused into the patients intravenously at between 0.01 and 10 mg/kg.

Worth noting for this clone: The antigen is undetermined.

Clones were read by immunoSEQ multiplex PCR, and TCRdb kept only the in-frame ones, dropping some. This table has 75,000 to 80,000 clones, 94% appearing once. The CDR3 has 10 amino acids. V shed 4 bases and J shed 8 bases, with 5 bases lying between them. Germline V gene sequence: CDR1 LNHDA, CDR2 SQIVND (reference sequence). Overall study findings and caveats: More expanded clones were found, on average, in CD8+ than in CD4+ T cells.

V usage is TRBV19 and J usage is TRBJ1-1, with D unresolved. Here the sequenced sample was CD4+ or CD8+ T cells sorted from blood, taken in a trial of the OX40 agonist ivuxolimab. The sequence derives from an adult with an advanced solid tumor such as melanoma, head and neck, liver or kidney cancer. CDR3 DNA sequence: TGTGCCAGTAGTAGGGGAGAAGCTTTCTTT. Amino acids: CASSRGEAFF.